This T cell receptor beta chain was sequenced in a study of T cell responses to AZD1222 COVID-19 vaccine. Clones were sequenced by immunoSEQ multiplex PCR, and TCRdb holds only the in-frame ones, with some missing. This table has 99,000 or so clones, 88% appearing once. This CDR3 is 12 amino acids long. Germline CDR1 reads GTSNPN; CDR2 reads SVGIG (reference sequence). Between the trimmed V and J ends, which lost 2 bases and 3 bases, there was a span of 8 bases. V usage is TRBV30 and J usage is TRBJ2-7; perhaps TRBD1 as D (6 bases). The material sequenced was peripheral blood, taken on day 0 of AZD1222 vaccination. The sequence derives from an adult in good health. For the CDR3, the DNA is TGTGCCTGGAGTAGGACAGTCTACGAGCAGTACTTC. Residues: CAWSRTVYEQYF. The complete variable domain, with remaining parts taken from reference TRBV30 and TRBJ2-7, reads SQTIHQWPATLVQPVGSPLSLECTVEGTSNPNLYWYRQAAGRGLQLLFYSVGIGQISSEVPQNLSASRPQDRQFILSSKKLLLSDSGFYLCAWSRTVYEQYFGPGTRLTVT.